The 9 T cell receptor beta chains reported below all come from one sample, sequenced in a study of cytomegalovirus exposure and HLA in healthy donors. Amplification used 60 Vbeta primers and 13 Jbeta primers. Generated by immunoSEQ multiplex PCR, the TCRdb table keeps only in-frame clones and is missing some. The profile shows about 170,000 clones, about 80% of them singletons. The sample was PBMCs. The receptors derive from a female donor in good health and CMV-seronegative.

The chain uses TRBV5-6 and TRBJ2-7; the match to TRBD1 covers 7 bases. Trimming removed 4 bases from V and 3 bases from J; junction bases left unmatched: 10. This CDR3 has 15 amino acids. Looked up from germline, CDR1 is SGHDT and CDR2 is YYEEEE. CDR3 in DNA: TGTGCCAGCAGCGGACTGACAGGGACCAGCTACGAGCAGTACTTC. Protein sequence: CASSGLTGTSYEQYF.

This clone was seen once. The V call is TRBV9, the J call TRBJ1-1; TRBD1 agrees at 8 bases. Germline V CDR1 and CDR2: SGDLS, YYNGEE. The CDR3 is 14 amino acids. V dropped 3 bases and J dropped 4; count of bases not matched to a gene: 5. CDR3 in DNA: TGTGCCAGCAGCGCTACAGGGGGGGGCACTGAAGCTTTCTTT. Amino acids: CASSATGGGTEAFF.

The rearrangement uses TRBV19 and TRBJ1-5; tentative D call: TRBD1 (5 bases). The ends were cut back, 3 bases at V and 1 base at J, with 13 bases in the middle. Germline V gives CDR1 LNHDA, CDR2 SQIVND (reference sequence). This CDR3 contains 16 residues. CDR3 nucleotide sequence: TGTGCCAGTAGTATCCCTTCAGGGAGGAGCAATCAGCCCCAGCATTTT. Its translation is CASSIPSGRSNQPQHF.

V and J are TRBV6-4 and TRBJ1-1; TRBD1 aligns across 8 bases. The germline V gene has CDR1 MRHNA and CDR2 SNTAGT. V lost 6 bases and J lost 3; bases outside the gene matches: 3. The CDR3 covers 13 residues. CDR3 sequence (DNA): TGTGCCAGCAGCGCGGACAGGGACACTGAAGCTTTCTTT. This sequence encodes CASSADRDTEAFF.

The V call is TRBV10-3, the J call TRBJ1-1; 8 bases match TRBD1. After removal of 7 bases from V and 1 base from J, the junction contained 2 bases not matched to a gene. The germline gives CDR1 ENHRY, CDR2 SYGVKD. The CDR3 is 13 amino acids. CDR3 in DNA: TGTGCCATCACTGACAGGGGGAACACTGAAGCTTTCTTT. Protein product: CAITDRGNTEAFF.

About this clone itself: Distinct nucleotide sequences in the sample also encode this CDR3. CDR3 sequence: CASSTGVYGYTF. The CDR3 DNA reads as TGTGCCAGCTCGACAGGGGTCTATGGCTACACCTTC. The genes are TRBV4-2 and TRBJ1-2; 8 bases are shared with TRBD1. V shed 8 bases and J 4 bases; nucleotides not matched to a gene: 3. The CDR3 spans 12 residues. Germline-derived CDR1 and CDR2 are LGHNA and YNFKEQ.

J is TRBJ2-1 and V is TRBV9; 9 bases map to TRBD2. This CDR3 is built from 15 residues. Germline V gene data show CDR1 as SGDLS and CDR2 as YYNGEE. J lost 2 bases, V lost 3 bases, and 3 bases had no gene match. Here the CDR3 reads CASSGGGGAYNEQFF. The CDR3 region has the DNA TGTGCCAGCAGCGGCGGCGGGGGGGCCTACAATGAGCAGTTCTTC.

The chain joins TRBV29-1 to TRBJ2-3, with D perhaps TRBD1 (6 bases). CDR3 length: 13 residues. CDR1 is SQVTM, CDR2 ANQGSEA, per germline. V was pared by 6 bases and J by 1 base, with 11 bases between. In nucleotides, the CDR3 is TGCAGCGTCTCAGAGGGGGGCACAGATACGCAGTATTTT. Translated, it gives CSVSEGGTDTQYF.

This chain links TRBV23-1 with TRBJ2-7, with D hard to call. TRBV23-1 is sorted into the ORF group, with uncertain function. The CDR3 sequence is 9 residues long. V lost 3 bases and J 9 bases, leaving 3 bases between the germline ends. The DNA of the CDR3 is TGCGCCAGCAGTCAGAGGCAGTACTTC. Translating it yields CASSQRQYF.